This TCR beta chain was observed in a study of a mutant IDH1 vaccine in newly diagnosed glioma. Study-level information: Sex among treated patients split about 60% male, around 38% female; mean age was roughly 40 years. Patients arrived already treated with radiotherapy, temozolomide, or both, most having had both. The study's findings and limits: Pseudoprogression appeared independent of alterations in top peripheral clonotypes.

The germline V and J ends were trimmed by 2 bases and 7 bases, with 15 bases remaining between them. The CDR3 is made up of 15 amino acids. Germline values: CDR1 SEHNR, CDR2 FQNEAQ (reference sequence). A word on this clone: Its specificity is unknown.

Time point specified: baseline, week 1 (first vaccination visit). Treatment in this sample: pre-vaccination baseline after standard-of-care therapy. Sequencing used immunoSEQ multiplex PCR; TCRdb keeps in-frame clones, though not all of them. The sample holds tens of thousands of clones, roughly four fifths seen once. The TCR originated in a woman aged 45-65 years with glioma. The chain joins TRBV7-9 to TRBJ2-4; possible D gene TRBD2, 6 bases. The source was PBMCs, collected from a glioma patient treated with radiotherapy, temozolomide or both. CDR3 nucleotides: TGTGCCAGCAGCTTACCGGGAGCATCAAGGAACATTCAGTACTTC. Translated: CASSLPGASRNIQYF.